What follows is one T cell receptor (beta chain) and its context. What it recognizes is unknown. The source of the sample is a study of blood T cells in healthy people across ages. Looking at the study overall: For every two T cells, template switching captured about one barcoded beta molecule. Regarding the study as a whole: PBMCs were not sorted, which prevented a conclusive comparison of naive versus antigen-experienced cells.

Between the trimmed V and J ends, which lost 6 bases and 7 bases, there was a span of 15 bases. Per germline, CDR1 SQVTM and CDR2 ANQGSEA. The CDR3 has 12 residues. A sample-barcoded 5' primer and a J-beta primer mix were used in a second PCR of roughly 7 to 12 cycles. At least 2.5 million CDR3-containing paired-end reads were obtained per sample. TCRdb analysed the 5' RACE reads with MiXCR anew, one entry per CDR3 protein. The sample yields 850,000 to 950,000 distinct CDR3 sequences, less than 35% seen once. The chain carries TRBV29-1 and TRBJ1-2; possible D gene TRBD1, 5 bases. Material for sequencing was blood. The TCR was taken from a woman of 80 years or more in good health. The CDR3 is CSVAPGALGYTF. As DNA, the CDR3 is TGCAGCGTAGCCCCTGGGGCGCTTGGCTACACCTTC.